These T cell receptor beta chains were read from a single sample in a study of cytomegalovirus exposure and HLA in healthy donors. The data were produced by immunoSEQ multiplex PCR, yet TCRdb's version contains in-frame clones alone and is incomplete. The sample consists of about 200,000 clones, about 81% of them appearing once. Source material: PBMCs. The receptors come from a woman aged 30 to 39 in good health and CMV-seronegative. CDR3s include the opening cysteine and the closing phenylalanine or tryptophan. D genes are given only for firm matches. Clone size is stated in some rows and not others, as once, few, many or a class when expanded.

V	J	size	D	CDR3	DNA
TRBV21-1	TRBJ2-4	-	-	CASSAHRGLAKNIQYF	TGTGCCAGCAGCGCACACAGGGGGCTAGCCAAAAACATTCAGTACTTC
TRBV19	TRBJ2-1	-	TRBD2	CASSIGWTSGYNEQFF	TGTGCCAGTAGTATAGGTTGGACTAGCGGGTACAATGAGCAGTTCTTC
TRBV5-1	TRBJ2-7	-	-	CASSPSGIAYEQYF	TGCGCCAGCAGCCCCTCCGGGATAGCCTACGAGCAGTACTTC
TRBV7-2	TRBJ2-1	-	-	CASSSRSRRNEQFF	TGTGCCAGCAGCTCCAGGTCCAGACGCAATGAGCAGTTCTTC
TRBV7-9	TRBJ1-1	-	TRBD1	CASSLSGQSTEAFF	TGTGCCAGCAGCCTATCGGGACAGAGCACTGAAGCTTTCTTT
TRBV9	TRBJ1-2	-	-	CASSVEAAGAGGYTF	TGTGCCAGCAGCGTAGAGGCAGCGGGGGCAGGGGGCTACACCTTC
TRBV5-1	TRBJ1-1	-	-	CASSLSGGYTEAFF	TGCGCCAGCAGCTTGAGTGGGGGGTACACTGAAGCTTTCTTT
TRBV30	TRBJ2-2	-	-	CACSRGSGELFF	TGTGCCTGCTCTCGGGGGTCCGGGGAGCTGTTTTTT
TRBV5-4	TRBJ1-2	-	-	CASSSGGPGYTF	TGTGCCAGCAGCTCCGGGGGGCCTGGCTACACCTTC
TRBV7-8	TRBJ1-6	-	-	CASSLGQNNSPLHF	TGTGCCAGCAGCTTAGGACAGAATAATTCACCCCTCCACTTT
TRBV2	TRBJ2-2	-	-	CASSGENTGELFF	TGTGCCAGCAGTGGCGAGAACACCGGGGAGCTGTTTTTT
TRBV30	TRBJ1-2	-	TRBD1	CAWSVEGGAYGYTF	TGTGCCTGGTCGGTCGAAGGGGGCGCCTATGGCTACACCTTC
TRBV29-1	TRBJ1-1	-	TRBD1	CSVDRDRDRVAEAFF	TGCAGCGTTGACCGGGACAGGGATAGGGTGGCTGAAGCTTTCTTT
TRBV11-2	TRBJ1-6	-	-	CASSLFSGSYNSPLHF	TGTGCCAGCAGCTTATTTTCCGGCTCCTATAATTCACCCCTCCACTTT
TRBV30	TRBJ2-7	-	-	CAWSPFNRLSYEQYF	TGTGCCTGGAGTCCCTTTAACAGGCTTTCCTACGAGCAGTACTTC
TRBV6-5	TRBJ1-2	-	TRBD1	CASNPGTGSNYGYTF	TGTGCCAGCAACCCAGGGACAGGGTCTAACTATGGCTACACCTTC
TRBV10-2	TRBJ1-1	-	-	CASRAFDLRGYPEAFF	TGCGCCAGCAGGGCCTTTGACCTAAGAGGGTATCCTGAAGCTTTCTTT
TRBV18	TRBJ1-6	once	-	CASSQAGASYNSPLHF	TGTGCCAGCTCACAGGCGGGGGCGTCCTATAATTCACCCCTCCACTTT
TRBV5-1	TRBJ1-2	-	TRBD1	CASSPQGDYGYTF	TGCGCCAGCAGCCCCCAGGGGGACTATGGCTACACCTTC
TRBV18	TRBJ1-3	once	-	CASSPNRASGNTIYF	TGTGCCAGCTCACCGAACAGGGCCTCTGGAAACACCATATATTTT
TRBV10-3	TRBJ1-4	-	-	CAISESGQPMEKLFF	TGTGCCATCAGTGAGTCGGGACAACCAATGGAAAAACTGTTTTTT
TRBV7-9	TRBJ2-2	-	-	CASSSPPWTPNTGELFF	TGTGCCAGCAGCTCCCCCCCCTGGACACCGAACACCGGGGAGCTGTTTTTT
TRBV19	TRBJ1-5	-	TRBD1	CASSTRDREVQPQHF	TGTGCCAGTAGTACACGTGACAGGGAGGTTCAGCCCCAGCATTTT
TRBV30	TRBJ1-2	-	-	CAWSVQVPGGYTF	TGTGCCTGGAGTGTACAGGTTCCGGGTGGCTACACCTTC
TRBV4-1	TRBJ2-1	once	TRBD1	CASSQDWWDRAYNEQFF	TGCGCCAGCAGCCAAGATTGGTGGGACAGGGCTTACAATGAGCAGTTCTTC
TRBV13	TRBJ2-2	-	TRBD1	CASSLVTGENTGELFF	TGTGCCAGCAGCTTAGTGACAGGGGAGAACACCGGGGAGCTGTTTTTT
TRBV29-1	TRBJ2-6	-	-	CSVEVDIGGSGANVLTF	TGCAGCGTTGAAGTGGACATCGGGGGCTCTGGGGCCAACGTCCTGACTTTC
TRBV18	TRBJ2-7	once	TRBD1	CASSHTGTGAYEQYF	TGTGCCAGCTCACATACCGGGACAGGGGCCTACGAGCAGTACTTC
TRBV7-7	TRBJ2-1	once	-	CASSLGRTNNEQFF	TGTGCCAGCAGCTTAGGGCGGACAAACAATGAGCAGTTCTTC
TRBV5-4	TRBJ1-6	-	-	CASSSRRDIYNSPLHF	TGTGCCAGCAGCTCGCGACGGGACATCTATAATTCACCCCTCCACTTT
TRBV5-1	TRBJ2-2	-	TRBD1	CASDWTGTTGELFF	TGCGCCAGCGACTGGACAGGGACGACCGGGGAGCTGTTTTTT
TRBV25-1	TRBJ1-3	-	-	CASTGVGNTIYF	TGTGCCAGCACAGGGGTTGGAAACACCATATATTTT
TRBV30	TRBJ1-5	-	-	CAWAEGGSSNQPQHF	TGTGCCTGGGCCGAAGGCGGATCCAGCAATCAGCCCCAGCATTTT
TRBV6-1	TRBJ1-4	once	TRBD1	CASSDRDRDKDEKLFF	TGTGCCAGCAGTGATCGGGACAGGGATAAGGATGAAAAACTGTTTTTT
TRBV5-6	TRBJ1-4	-	TRBD1	CASSPDRVSNEKLFF	TGTGCCAGCAGCCCTGACAGGGTATCTAATGAAAAACTGTTTTTT
TRBV30	TRBJ1-5	-	-	CAWSGSVVNQPQHF	TGTGCCTGGAGTGGTTCGGTAGTCAATCAGCCCCAGCATTTT
TRBV19	TRBJ1-6	-	TRBD1	CASSRQTGDGSPLHF	TGTGCCAGTAGTAGACAGACAGGGGACGGGTCACCCCTCCACTTT